The source of this T cell receptor (beta chain) is a study of T-cell memory formation after mild COVID-19 (dated by TCRdb to the early 2020s). As for the study more broadly: TCR sequence clusters from the two donors were found to be largely donor specific. In a couple of donors, T-cell clones that expanded and contracted after mild COVID-19 were tracked by sequencing TCRalpha and TCRbeta repertoires over time. Two young, previously healthy adult volunteers, one female and one male, were included in the cohort. Overall results and qualifications from the work: SARS-CoV-2 specificity of the second-wave clones peaking on day 37 was not confirmed. Clones contracting from day 15 to 85 had balanced CD4/CD8 phenotypes, while a second wave expanding from day 15 to 37 was biased towards CD4+. Only a couple of mild cases were covered in the study, and larger cohorts including severe cases with pre-infection samples were considered necessary. Contracting CD4+ clones were found mainly in CM and EM memory subsets, while CD8+ clones were enriched in EMRA. The detection of some responding clones in pre-infection memory suggests that pre-existing cross-reactive memory T cells joined the SARS-CoV-2 response.

Ficoll-Paque density gradient centrifugation was used to isolate PBMCs. This clonotype was seen only a few times. It lacks a known antigen. No clone much larger than this one lies a single base away; base qualities are absent. Sequencing used an Illumina NovaSeq 6000. cDNA libraries for TCRalpha and TCRbeta were prepared by 5'RACE using constant-segment primers, with sample barcodes and unique molecular identifiers added. Trizol reagent was used to extract RNA from every sample. Library amplification was performed in two PCR steps, and a second sample barcode and Illumina TruSeq adapters were introduced in the second step. Libraries were sequenced on an Illumina NovaSeq with 2 x 150 bp paired-end reads. As for how the authors treated the data: The reads were demultiplexed and collapsed into UMI-guided consensus sequences using migec v1.2.7. With mixcr v2.1.11, UMI consensuses were aligned to TRA and TRB V and J templates and assembled into clonotypes. Expanded or contracted clonotypes were those called significant by both edgeR and NoisET, with noise models trained on biological replicates. For edgeR calls, the thresholds were a false discovery rate-adjusted p below 0.01 and a log2 fold-change of 1. As an exploratory analysis of dynamics, PCA with hierarchical clustering was applied to max-normalized trajectories of the 1000 most abundant clonotypes. The CD4 or CD8 phenotype of responding clones was assigned using the separately sequenced CD4+ and CD8+ repertoires. The public reads were reanalyzed by TCRdb: fastp trimming at Q25, MiXCR alignment, in-frame beta chains only. All rows with the same CDR3 protein become a single entry with the most common DNA and genes. The V and J calls, along with clone size, are taken from TCRdb and not from the paper's own processing. This sample holds about 110,000 distinct CDR3 sequences; 9.5% to 15% were observed only once. Roughly 27% of the sample lies in the top ten.

Trimming removed 0 bases from V and 4 bases from J; the gene matches leave 14 bases unexplained. The germline V gene (reference sequence) supplies CDR1 DFQATT and CDR2 SNEGSKA. Spanning cysteine to phenylalanine, the CDR3 consists of 18 amino acids. Only the CDR3 region is kept as DNA, spanning 54 bases read in frame from base 1. The chain couples TRBV20-1 to TRBJ2-1, with 8 bases in between that match TRBD2. The sequence was collected from an adult woman who had mild COVID-19 (a few samples of this study predate the infection). The sample titles of this study are shuffled in the database, so cell type and time point are left out; the donor was told from shared clones. Sequences were obtained from PBMCs or a T cell subset sorted from them (not recorded which). CDR3 region: CSARESGRRVGWYNEQFF. The DNA sequence follows: TGCAGTGCTAGAGAAAGCGGGAGAAGGGTAGGGTGGTACAATGAGCAGTTCTTC.